Below, 18 T cell receptor beta chains from the same sample are listed, as sequenced in a study of blood T cell repertoires in COVID-19. Some clones are missing from TCRdb's copy, which holds only in-frame ones; the method was immunoSEQ multiplex PCR. The profile shows around 190,000 clones, approximately 80% of them singletons. Sequences were obtained from peripheral blood. All receptors come from a woman aged 40-49 years with COVID-19, enrolled during active disease.

J is TRBJ2-3 and V is TRBV27, with a weak D call TRBD1 (5 bases). Trimming took 3 bases from V and 6 from J, leaving 13 bases between them. Germline CDR1 is MNHEY and CDR2 is SMNVEV (reference sequence). The CDR3 totals 14 residues. The CDR3, as DNA: TGTGCCAGCAGTTTCCGGCAGGGATGGGATACGCAGTATTTT. Translated: CASSFRQGWDTQYF.

V and J are TRBV7-9 and TRBJ2-1; 7 nucleotides align to TRBD2. The CDR3 runs 17 residues. The germline V gene encodes CDR1 SEHNR and CDR2 FQNEAQ (reference sequence). J gave up 3 bases and V 5 bases, and 13 bases lay outside the gene matches. CDR3 nucleotides: TGTGCCAGCAGCGAATTCGCCGGGAGGAGAGACTACAATGAGCAGTTCTTC. Translating it yields CASSEFAGRRDYNEQFF.

The CDR3 reads CASSGGGQGSFYEQYV. The CDR3 DNA sequence: TGTGCCAGCAGTGGCGGGGGACAGGGGTCTTTTTACGAGCAGTACGTC. The chain employs TRBV2 and TRBJ2-7, with TRBD1 matching 10 bases. Germline V gene data show CDR1 as SNHLY and CDR2 as FYNNEI. This CDR3 is built from 16 residues. The V segment lost 4 bases and the J segment 4 bases; nucleotides outside the gene matches: 10.

V usage is TRBV9 and J usage is TRBJ2-7; D not resolved. Trimming stripped 4 bases from V and 5 bases from J, with 4 bases between. This CDR3 is 10 amino acids long. CDR1 SGDLS and CDR2 YYNGEE come from the germline V gene. As DNA, the CDR3 is TGTGCCAGCAGCCAGAACGAGCAGTACTTC. Amino acids: CASSQNEQYF. The variable domain in full, completed from reference TRBV9 and TRBJ2-7, reads DSGVTQTPKHLITATGQRVTLRCSPRSGDLSVYWYQQSLDQGLQFLIQYYNGEERAKGNILERFSAQQFPDLHSELNLSSLELGDSALYFCASSQNEQYFGPGTRLTVT.

V is TRBV6-5 and J is TRBJ2-7; a possible D gene is TRBD1 (6 bases). Germline values: CDR1 MNHEY, CDR2 SVGAGI. V lost 6 bases, J lost 1 base, and 16 bases lay in between. The CDR3 runs 15 residues. The CDR3 DNA follows: TGTGCCAGCAGCCCGGACAGAAGCATGTCCTACGAGCAGTACGTC. Protein: CASSPDRSMSYEQYV.

The chain links TRBV24-1 to TRBJ2-1; 12 nucleotides align to TRBD2. Germline trimming cut 4 bases from V and 4 bases from J; bases unmatched to any gene: 7. The CDR3 totals 17 residues. CDR1 and CDR2 from the germline V gene are KGHDR and SFDVKD. CDR3: CATSDPGTSGLYNEQFF. DNA of the CDR3: TGTGCCACCAGTGACCCCGGGACTAGCGGGTTATACAATGAGCAGTTCTTC.

The V and J genes are TRBV6-1 and TRBJ1-2, with TRBD1 as a possible D gene (6 bases). CDR3 length equals 15 residues. Germline-derived CDR1 and CDR2 are MNHNS and SASEGT. The V gene lost 2 bases and the J gene lost 2 bases, with 12 bases spanning the gap. CDR3 amino acids: CASSELMGANYGYTF. The CDR3 nucleotides read TGTGCCAGCAGTGAATTGATGGGGGCGAACTATGGCTACACCTTC.

This chain joins TRBV11-2 and TRBJ1-2, with TRBD1 identical over 10 bases. The CDR3 contains 13 residues. V lost 5 bases, J lost 8 bases, and 5 bases stayed unmatched. The germline V gene has CDR1 SGHAT and CDR2 FQNNGV. CDR3 region: CASSRDRGSGYTF. CDR3 nucleotide sequence: TGTGCCAGCAGCCGGGACAGGGGATCGGGCTACACCTTC.

The CDR3 spells CAWSINRDRGSYNSPLHF. In DNA form, the CDR3 reads TGTGCCTGGAGCATTAACCGGGACAGGGGCTCCTATAATTCACCCCTCCACTTT. This chain joins TRBV30 and TRBJ1-6, with TRBD1 matching 10 bases. CDR1 is GTSNPN, CDR2 SVGIG, per germline (reference sequence). CDR3 length equals 18 residues. The V segment lost 3 bases and the J segment 0 bases; nucleotides outside the gene matches: 8.

Only one count was recorded for this clone. This chain uses TRBV11-2 with TRBJ1-1; no definite D call. This CDR3 spans 13 amino acids. The V gene lost 4 bases and the J gene lost 2 bases, with 8 bases spanning the gap. Germline lookup yields CDR1 SGHAT and CDR2 FQNNGV. CDR3 loop: CASSSFSNTEAFF. CDR3 DNA: TGTGCCAGCAGCTCATTCAGTAACACTGAAGCTTTCTTT.

V is TRBV5-8 and J is TRBJ1-4; no clear D gene. Trimming pared 5 bases from V and 7 bases from J, leaving 9 bases between. The germline gives CDR1 SGHTS, CDR2 YDEGEE. The CDR3 has 12 amino acids. CDR3 in amino acids: CASRPRSEKLFF. CDR3 nucleotide sequence: TGTGCCAGCAGGCCTAGGAGTGAAAAACTGTTTTTT. Looking up the rest from reference TRBV5-8 and TRBJ1-4 gives the full variable domain: EAGVTQSPTHLIKTRGQQATLRCSPISGHTSVYWYQQALGLGLQFLLWYDEGEERNRGNFPPRFSGRQFPNYSSELNVNALELEDSALYLCASRPRSEKLFFGSGTQLSVL.

The chain uses TRBV9 and TRBJ2-3, with D perhaps TRBD2 (6 bases). CDR1 is SGDLS, CDR2 YYNGEE, per germline. The CDR3 loop spans 13 amino acids. V gave up 0 bases and J gave up 5 bases, with 7 bases separating them. The CDR3 reads CASSVGGVDTQYF. In DNA form, the CDR3 reads TGTGCCAGCAGCGTAGGGGGGGTAGATACGCAGTATTTT.

V usage is TRBV6-5 and J usage is TRBJ1-5; D is ambiguous. Germline V CDR1 and CDR2: MNHEY, SVGAGI. CDR3 length: 13 residues. Trimming took off 8 bases at V and 0 bases at J, with 8 bases between the two ends. CDR3 amino acids: CASGQNSNQPQHF. DNA of the CDR3: TGTGCCAGCGGTCAGAATAGCAATCAGCCCCAGCATTTT.

The chain joins TRBV5-6 to TRBJ1-2; D is undetermined. The CDR3 length is 14 residues. Trimming left V 0 bases short and J 8 bases short, with 14 bases between. Per germline, CDR1 SGHDT and CDR2 YYEEEE. This chain's CDR3 is CASSLEGGGIGYTF. As DNA, the CDR3 is TGTGCCAGCAGCTTGGAGGGCGGAGGTATCGGCTACACCTTC.

DNA for the CDR3: TGTGCCAGCAGTACACCGGGACAGGGATATGGCTACACCTTC. Translating it yields CASSTPGQGYGYTF. The V call is TRBV6-5, the J call TRBJ1-2; 9 nucleotides agree with TRBD1. This CDR3 region has 14 residues. In germline, CDR1 is MNHEY, CDR2 SVGAGI. The V segment lost 5 bases and the J segment 5 bases; nucleotides outside the gene matches: 6.

The chain's CDR3 is CASSLQGAEGYTF. The CDR3 coding sequence is TGTGCCAGCAGCTTACAGGGGGCGGAGGGCTACACCTTC. The rearrangement uses TRBV5-4 and TRBJ1-2; 9 nucleotides match TRBD1. V gave up 2 bases and J gave up 8 bases; unmatched junction bases: 4. Germline CDR1 and CDR2: SGHNT and YYREEE (reference sequence). This CDR3 spans 13 amino acids. Based on the CDR3 plus reference TRBV5-4 and TRBJ1-2, the full variable domain is ETGVTQSPTHLIKTRGQQVTLRCSSQSGHNTVSWYQQALGQGPQFIFQYYREEENGRGNFPPRFSGLQFPNYSSELNVNALELDDSALYLCASSLQGAEGYTFGSGTRLTVV.

The chain links TRBV5-1 to TRBJ2-1; TRBD2 aligns across 11 bases. The CDR3 contains 16 residues. The germline CDR1 and CDR2 sequences are SGHRS and YFSETQ. Trimming took 2 bases from V and 6 from J; bases not matched to a gene: 7. DNA for the CDR3: TGCGCCAGCAGCTTCCCTACTAGCGGGAGACTCAATGAGCAGTTCTTC. Translated, it gives CASSFPTSGRLNEQFF. The entire variable domain, with the rest obtained from reference TRBV5-1 and TRBJ2-1, is as follows: KAGVTQTPRYLIKTRGQQVTLSCSPISGHRSVSWYQQTPGQGLQFLFEYFSETQRNKGNFPGRFSGRQFSNSRSEMNVSTLELGDSALYLCASSFPTSGRLNEQFFGPGTRLTVL.

The chain links TRBV2 to TRBJ1-2; 7 bases fit TRBD1. The CDR3 totals 15 residues. The V gene end was trimmed by 6 bases and the J gene end by 11 bases; junction bases not matched to a gene: 18. Germline CDR1 reads SNHLY; CDR2 reads FYNNEI. The CDR3 here is CASRYRGSPDGGYTF. The CDR3 region has the DNA TGTGCCAGCAGATACAGGGGAAGCCCAGACGGAGGGTACACCTTC.